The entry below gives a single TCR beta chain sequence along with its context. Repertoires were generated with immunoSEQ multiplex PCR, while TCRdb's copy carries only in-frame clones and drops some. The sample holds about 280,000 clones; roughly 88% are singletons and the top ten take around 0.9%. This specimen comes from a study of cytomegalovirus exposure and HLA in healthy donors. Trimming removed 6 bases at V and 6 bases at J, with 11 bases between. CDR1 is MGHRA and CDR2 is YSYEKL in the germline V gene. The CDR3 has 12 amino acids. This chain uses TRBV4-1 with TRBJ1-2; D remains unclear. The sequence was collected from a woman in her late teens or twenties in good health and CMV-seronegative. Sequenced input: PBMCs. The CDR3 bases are TGCGCCAGCAGTGCGGATCTTCATGGCTACACCTTC. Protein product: CASSADLHGYTF.